This T cell receptor beta chain was observed in a study of beta chain features in type 1 diabetes. General study points: Moderately but significantly shorter TCRB CDR3s were found in Type 1 diabetes patients in all four CD4+ subsets.

This CDR3 region has 16 residues. Germline V lookup: CDR1 SSHAT, CDR2 FNYEAQ (reference sequence). There are a few counts of this clone. The antigen is undetermined. A read error may produce the germline difference seen at one junction end. Expressed TCRB transcripts were sequenced, since all the RNA that had been isolated was reverse transcribed. Method: immunoSEQ multiplex PCR; TCRdb's copy keeps in-frame clones and lacks some. The profile shows some 160,000 clones, 9% to 10% of them singletons. This receptor was taken from a woman aged 25 to 39 with type 1 diabetes. The V and J genes are TRBV7-7 and TRBJ2-5, with 14 bases lining up with TRBD2. The sequencing sample was made of central memory CD4+ T cells from blood. The CDR3 loop is CASSLGLAGVQETQYF. The CDR3 region has the DNA TGTGCTAGCAGCTTGGGACTAGCGGGAGTCCAAGAGACCCAGTACTTC.